The T cell receptor beta chain described here comes from a study of T cell responses to AZD1222 COVID-19 vaccine. Generated by immunoSEQ multiplex PCR, the TCRdb table keeps only in-frame clones and is missing some. This sample has about 190,000 clones; around 93% occur once, and the top ten carry about 9.3%. As regards this clone: Its antigen is still unknown. Within the sample, other DNA sequences also encode this same CDR3.

Study results and caveats: Seropositive at baseline were only 5 to 7 AZD1222 recipients. Spike-specific TCR breadth and depth went up after people got two AZD1222 doses. Repertoire samples came only from after the peak T cell response.

This receptor was taken from an adult in good health. The sample in question was peripheral blood, obtained on day 0 of AZD1222 vaccination.

The CDR3 DNA reads as TGTGCCAGCAGCCAAGGGTGGGGCTACACCTTC. Its translation: CASSQGWGYTF. The chain joins TRBV14 to TRBJ1-2; D not certain. The germline CDR1 and CDR2 sequences are SGHDN and FVKESK. CDR3 length: 11 residues. The ends were cut back, 1 base at V and 8 bases at J, with 5 bases in the middle.